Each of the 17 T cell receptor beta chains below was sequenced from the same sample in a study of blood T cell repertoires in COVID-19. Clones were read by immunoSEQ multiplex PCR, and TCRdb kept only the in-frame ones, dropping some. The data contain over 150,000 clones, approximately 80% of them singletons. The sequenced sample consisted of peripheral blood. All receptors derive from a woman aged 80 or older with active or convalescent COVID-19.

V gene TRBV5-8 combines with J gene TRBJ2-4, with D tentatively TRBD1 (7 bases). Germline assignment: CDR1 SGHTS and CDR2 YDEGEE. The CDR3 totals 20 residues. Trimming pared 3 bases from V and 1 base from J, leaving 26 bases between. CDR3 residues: CASSYGGRQAFRGAKNIQYF. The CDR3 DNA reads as TGTGCCAGCAGCTACGGAGGGCGACAGGCTTTCAGGGGGGCCAAAAACATTCAGTACTTC.

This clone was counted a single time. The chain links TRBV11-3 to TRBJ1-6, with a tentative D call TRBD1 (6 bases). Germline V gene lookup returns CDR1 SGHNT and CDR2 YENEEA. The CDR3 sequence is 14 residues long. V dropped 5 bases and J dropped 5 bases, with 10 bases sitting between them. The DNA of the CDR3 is TGTGCCAGCAGCCTGGACAGAGATAATTCACCCCTCCACTTT. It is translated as CASSLDRDNSPLHF. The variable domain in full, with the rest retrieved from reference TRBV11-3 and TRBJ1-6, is EAGVVQSPRYKIIEKKQPVAFWCNPISGHNTLYWYLQNLGQGPELLIRYENEEAVDDSQLPKDRFSAERLKGVDSTLKIQPAELGDSAVYLCASSLDRDNSPLHFGNGTRLTVT.

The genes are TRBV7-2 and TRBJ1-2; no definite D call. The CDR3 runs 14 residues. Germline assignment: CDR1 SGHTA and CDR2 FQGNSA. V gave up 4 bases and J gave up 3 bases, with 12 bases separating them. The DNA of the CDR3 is TGTGCCAGCAGCTCCACAGCCGGGGACTATGGCTACACCTTC. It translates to CASSSTAGDYGYTF.

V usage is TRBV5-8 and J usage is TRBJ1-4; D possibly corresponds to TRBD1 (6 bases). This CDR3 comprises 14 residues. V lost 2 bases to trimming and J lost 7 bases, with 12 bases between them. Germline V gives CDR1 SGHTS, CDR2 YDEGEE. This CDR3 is CASSLQQGGEKLFF. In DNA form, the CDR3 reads TGTGCCAGCAGCTTACAACAGGGCGGTGAAAAACTGTTTTTT.

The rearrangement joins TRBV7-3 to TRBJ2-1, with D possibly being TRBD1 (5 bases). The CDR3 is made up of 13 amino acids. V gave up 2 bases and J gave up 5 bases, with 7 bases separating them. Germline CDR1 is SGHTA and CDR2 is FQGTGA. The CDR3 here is CASSLLDNNEQFF. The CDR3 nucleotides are TGTGCCAGCAGCTTACTGGACAACAATGAGCAGTTCTTC.

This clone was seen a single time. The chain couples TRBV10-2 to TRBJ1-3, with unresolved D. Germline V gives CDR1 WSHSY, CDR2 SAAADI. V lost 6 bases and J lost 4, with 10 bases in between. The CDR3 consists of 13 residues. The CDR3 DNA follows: TGCGCCAGCAGGACCGTCGGGGGAAACACCATATATTTT. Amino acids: CASRTVGGNTIYF.

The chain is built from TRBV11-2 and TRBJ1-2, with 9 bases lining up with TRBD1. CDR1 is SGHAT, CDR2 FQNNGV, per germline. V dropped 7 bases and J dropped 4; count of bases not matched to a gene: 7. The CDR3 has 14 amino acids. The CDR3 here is CASTQGQGGYGYTF. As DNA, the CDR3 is TGTGCCAGCACCCAGGGACAGGGTGGCTATGGCTACACCTTC.

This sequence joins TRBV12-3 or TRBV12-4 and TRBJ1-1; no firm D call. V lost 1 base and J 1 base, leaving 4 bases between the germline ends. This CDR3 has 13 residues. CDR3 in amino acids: CASSLEPNTEAFF. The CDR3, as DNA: TGTGCCAGCAGTTTAGAGCCGAACACTGAAGCTTTCTTT.

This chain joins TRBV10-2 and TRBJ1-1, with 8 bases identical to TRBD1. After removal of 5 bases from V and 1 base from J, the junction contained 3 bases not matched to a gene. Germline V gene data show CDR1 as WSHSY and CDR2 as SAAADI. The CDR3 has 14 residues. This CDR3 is CASSSTGGNTEAFF. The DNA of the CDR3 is TGCGCCAGCAGTTCAACAGGGGGGAACACTGAAGCTTTCTTT.

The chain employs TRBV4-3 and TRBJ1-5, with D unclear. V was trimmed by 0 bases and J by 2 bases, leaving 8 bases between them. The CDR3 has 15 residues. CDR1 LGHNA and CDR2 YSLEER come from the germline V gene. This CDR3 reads CASSQDLRGNQPQHF. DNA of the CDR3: TGCGCCAGCAGCCAAGATTTGAGGGGCAATCAGCCCCAGCATTTT.

As DNA, the CDR3 is TGCAGCGCGAGGGACACCTCAACTAATGAAAAACTGTTTTTT. Protein: CSARDTSTNEKLFF. The chain carries TRBV29-1 and TRBJ1-4, with a tentative D call TRBD1 (6 bases). This CDR3 comprises 14 residues. Germline V gives CDR1 SQVTM, CDR2 ANQGSEA. V was pared by 7 bases and J by 0 bases, with 12 bases between.

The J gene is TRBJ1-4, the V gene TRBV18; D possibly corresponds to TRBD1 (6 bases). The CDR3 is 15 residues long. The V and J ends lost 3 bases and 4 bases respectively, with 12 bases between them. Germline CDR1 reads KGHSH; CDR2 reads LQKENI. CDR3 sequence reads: CASSPQTGFNEKLFF. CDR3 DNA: TGTGCCAGCTCACCTCAAACAGGGTTTAATGAAAAACTGTTTTTT. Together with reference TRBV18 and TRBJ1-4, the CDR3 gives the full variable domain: NAGVMQNPRHLVRRRGQEARLRCSPMKGHSHVYWYRQLPEEGLKFMVYLQKENIIDESGMPKERFSAEFPKEGPSILRIQQVVRGDSAAYFCASSPQTGFNEKLFFGSGTQLSVL.

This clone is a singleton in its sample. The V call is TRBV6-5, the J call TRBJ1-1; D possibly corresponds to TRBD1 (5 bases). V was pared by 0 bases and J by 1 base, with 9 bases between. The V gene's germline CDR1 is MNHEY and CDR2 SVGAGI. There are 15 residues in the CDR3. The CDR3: CASSYSAGKNTEAFF. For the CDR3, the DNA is TGTGCCAGCAGTTACTCGGCAGGGAAGAACACTGAAGCTTTCTTT.

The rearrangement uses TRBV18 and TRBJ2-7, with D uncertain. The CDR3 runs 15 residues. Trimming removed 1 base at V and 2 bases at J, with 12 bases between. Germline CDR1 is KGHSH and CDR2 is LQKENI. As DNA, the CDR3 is TGTGCCAGCTCACCACAGGCTCAGGCTACCTACGAGCAGTACTTC. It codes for CASSPQAQATYEQYF.

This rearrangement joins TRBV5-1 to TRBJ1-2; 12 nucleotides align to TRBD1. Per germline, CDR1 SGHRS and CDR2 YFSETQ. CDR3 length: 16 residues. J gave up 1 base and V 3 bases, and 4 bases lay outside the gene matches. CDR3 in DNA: TGCGCCAGCAGCTCGGGACAGGGGGCTGATAACTATGGCTACACCTTC. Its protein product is CASSSGQGADNYGYTF.

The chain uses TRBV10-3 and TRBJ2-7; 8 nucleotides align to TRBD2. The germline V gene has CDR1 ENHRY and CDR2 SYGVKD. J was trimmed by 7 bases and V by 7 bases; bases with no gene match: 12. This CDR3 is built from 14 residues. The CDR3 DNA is TGTGCCATCACCCCGGGGGGGGGAGGGGAAGAGCAGTACTTC. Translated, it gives CAITPGGGGEEQYF.

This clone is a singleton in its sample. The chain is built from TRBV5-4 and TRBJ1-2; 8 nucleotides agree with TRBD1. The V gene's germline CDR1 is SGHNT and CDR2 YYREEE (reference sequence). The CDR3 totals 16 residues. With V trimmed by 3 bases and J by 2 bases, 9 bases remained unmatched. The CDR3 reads CASSSYGQGRNYGYTF. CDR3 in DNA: TGTGCCAGCAGCTCGTACGGACAGGGCCGAAACTATGGCTACACCTTC.